This T cell receptor (beta chain) was recovered during a study of metastatic and nonmetastatic thyroid tumors. The CDR3 contains 15 residues. In germline, CDR1 is KGHSH, CDR2 LQKENI. TCRdb re-analyzed the PCR reads through MiXCR. Found here are around 45,000 clones, roughly 3.9% of them singletons; the top ten hold approximately 9.5%. No treatment of any kind had been given to any patient before thyroid surgery. In the case of this clone: One base away lies a much larger clone, so this may be a sequencing read error. Additional DNA sequences in this sample encode the identical CDR3.

The clonotype was recovered from a female donor with papillary thyroid cancer or a benign thyroid nodule (not recorded which). Some clones in this sample may be carry-over from other donors' samples. Sequencing input: blood. The V and J genes are TRBV18 and TRBJ1-3; 7 nucleotides align to TRBD1. In nucleotides, the CDR3 is TGTGCAAGCTCGGGGGGACAGAGCTCTGGAAACACCATATATTTT. Protein sequence: CASSGGQSSGNTIYF.